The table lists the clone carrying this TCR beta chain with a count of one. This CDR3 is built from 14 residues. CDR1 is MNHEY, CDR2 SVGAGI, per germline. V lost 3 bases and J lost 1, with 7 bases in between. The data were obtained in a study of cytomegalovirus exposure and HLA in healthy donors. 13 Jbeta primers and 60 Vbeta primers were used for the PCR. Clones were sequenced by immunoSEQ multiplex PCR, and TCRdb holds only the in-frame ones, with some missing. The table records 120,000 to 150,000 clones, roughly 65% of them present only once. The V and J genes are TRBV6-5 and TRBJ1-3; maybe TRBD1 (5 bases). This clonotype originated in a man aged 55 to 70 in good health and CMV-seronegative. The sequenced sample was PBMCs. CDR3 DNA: TGTGCCAGCAGTTATTCAGGGTCTGGAAACACCATATATTTT. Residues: CASSYSGSGNTIYF.